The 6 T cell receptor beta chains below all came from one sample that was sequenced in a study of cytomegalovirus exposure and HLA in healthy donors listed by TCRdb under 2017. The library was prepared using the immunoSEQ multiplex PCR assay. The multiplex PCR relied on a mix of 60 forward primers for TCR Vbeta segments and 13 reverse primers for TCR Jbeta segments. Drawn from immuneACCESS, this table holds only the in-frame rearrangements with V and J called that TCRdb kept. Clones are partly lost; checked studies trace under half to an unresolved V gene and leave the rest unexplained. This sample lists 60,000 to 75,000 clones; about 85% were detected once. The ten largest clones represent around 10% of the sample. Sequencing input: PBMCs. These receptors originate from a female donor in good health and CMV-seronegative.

The CDR3: CASKMTAEGVNYGYTF. The DNA for the CDR3 is TGTGCCAGCAAAATGACCGCGGAGGGTGTGAACTATGGCTACACCTTC. The chain joins TRBV6-4 to TRBJ1-2, with D unresolved. The CDR3 is 16 residues long. Germline assignment: CDR1 MRHNA and CDR2 SNTAGT. V was cut by 7 bases and J by 2 bases, with 20 bases left in between.

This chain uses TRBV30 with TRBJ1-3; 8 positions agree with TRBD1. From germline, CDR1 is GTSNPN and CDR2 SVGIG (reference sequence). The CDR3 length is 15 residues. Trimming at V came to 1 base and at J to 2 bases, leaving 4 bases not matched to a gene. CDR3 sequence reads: CAWSAQGAPGNTIYF. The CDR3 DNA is TGTGCCTGGAGTGCCCAGGGGGCTCCTGGAAACACCATATATTTT.

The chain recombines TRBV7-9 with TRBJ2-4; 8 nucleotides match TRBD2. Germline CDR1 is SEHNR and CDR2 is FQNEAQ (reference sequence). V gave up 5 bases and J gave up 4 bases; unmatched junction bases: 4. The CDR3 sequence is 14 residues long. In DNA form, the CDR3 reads TGTGCCAGCAGCAACGGGAGGGCAAAAAACATTCAGTACTTC. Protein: CASSNGRAKNIQYF.

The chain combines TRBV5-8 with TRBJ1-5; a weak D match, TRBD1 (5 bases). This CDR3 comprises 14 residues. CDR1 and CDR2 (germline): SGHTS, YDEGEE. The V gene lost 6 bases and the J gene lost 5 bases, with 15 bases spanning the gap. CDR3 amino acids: CASTPDGGDQPQHF. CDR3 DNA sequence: TGTGCCAGCACCCCGGACGGGGGAGATCAGCCCCAGCATTTT.

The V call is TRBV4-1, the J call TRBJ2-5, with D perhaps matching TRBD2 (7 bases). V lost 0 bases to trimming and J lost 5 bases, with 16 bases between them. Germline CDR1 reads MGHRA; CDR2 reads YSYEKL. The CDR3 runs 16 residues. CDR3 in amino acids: CASSQDIVGGLETQYF. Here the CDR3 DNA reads TGCGCCAGCAGCCAAGATATCGTGGGGGGGCTGGAGACCCAGTACTTC.

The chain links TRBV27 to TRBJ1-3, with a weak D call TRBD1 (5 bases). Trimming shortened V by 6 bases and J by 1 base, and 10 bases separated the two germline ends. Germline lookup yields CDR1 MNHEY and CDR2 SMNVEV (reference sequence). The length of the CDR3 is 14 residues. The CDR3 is CASRAGWSGNTIYF. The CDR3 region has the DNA TGTGCCAGCAGGGCAGGGTGGTCTGGAAACACCATATATTTT.